The 15 T cell receptor beta chains below come from one sample, sequenced in a study of shared clonotypes between healthy human individuals. Produced via immunoSEQ multiplex PCR; TCRdb's table is partial and in-frame only. The repertoire holds more than 2 million clones, with about 95% as singletons. The sample comprised naive CD4+ T cells sorted from blood. Subset meaning: CD45RA+ positively selected. These receptors were obtained from a man between 18 and 35 years old in good health.

The CDR3 sequence is CASSPGTPGGNQPQHF. The CDR3 DNA is TGTGCCAGCAGCCCCGGGACTCCTGGCGGCAATCAGCCCCAGCATTTT. V usage is TRBV11-2 and J usage is TRBJ1-5; weak D call: TRBD1 (5 bases). V was trimmed by 5 bases and J by 2 bases, leaving 16 bases between them. The germline V gene encodes CDR1 SGHAT and CDR2 FQNNGV. The CDR3 sequence is 16 residues long.

The rearrangement links TRBV10-2 to TRBJ1-1; D is ambiguous. Germline CDR1 WSHSY, CDR2 SAAADI. The CDR3 is 15 residues long. Trimming cost V 2 bases and J 0 bases, with 10 bases left between them. Written as DNA, the CDR3 is TGCGCCAGCAGTGAGAGTGGACGGATGAACACTGAAGCTTTCTTT. Translating gives CASSESGRMNTEAFF.

Comment on this clone: Mismatch with germline at one junction end may stem from a read error. The chain joins TRBV7-7 to TRBJ1-5; D gene unclear. There are 17 residues in the CDR3. Germline CDR1 and CDR2: SSHAT and FNYEAQ (reference sequence). The CDR3 nucleotides are TGTGCTAGCAGCCTTCGCCCCGGAGTTTATAGCAATCAGCCCCAGCATTTT. As protein: CASSLRPGVYSNQPQHF.

The CDR3 region is CASSVNTDTQYF. In nucleotides, the CDR3 is TGTGCCAGCAGTGTAAACACAGATACGCAGTATTTT. The rearrangement joins TRBV2 to TRBJ2-3; D remains ambiguous. V lost 4 bases and J lost 2, with 4 bases in between. CDR3 length: 12 residues. Germline lookup yields CDR1 SNHLY and CDR2 FYNNEI.

The chain employs TRBV27 and TRBJ2-7; D call uncertain. The CDR3 totals 14 residues. V lost 2 bases and J lost 10, with 18 bases in between. Germline loops: CDR1 MNHEY, CDR2 SMNVEV (reference sequence). The CDR3 DNA reads as TGTGCCAGCAGTTTAGAAGGCTCCCTCCTACGTCAGTACTTC. This sequence encodes CASSLEGSLLRQYF.

This rearrangement joins TRBV2 to TRBJ2-4; 8 nucleotides line up with TRBD1. Per the germline V gene, CDR1 is SNHLY and CDR2 is FYNNEI. This CDR3 spans 16 amino acids. Germline trimming cut 6 bases from V and 0 bases from J; bases unmatched to any gene: 7. CDR3 sequence (DNA): TGTGCCAGCAGGACGGACAGGGTTATAGCCAAAAACATTCAGTACTTC. Its translation is CASRTDRVIAKNIQYF. The full variable domain, its missing parts supplied by reference TRBV2 and TRBJ2-4, is EPEVTQTPSHQVTQMGQEVILRCVPISNHLYFYWYRQILGQKVEFLVSFYNNEISEKSEIFDDQFSVERPDGSNFTLKIRSTKLEDSAMYFCASRTDRVIAKNIQYFGAGTRLSVL.

With respect to this clone: The same CDR3 also results from other DNA sequences found in this sample. This chain connects TRBV4-1 to TRBJ2-3; TRBD2 agrees at 8 bases. Germline trimming cut 2 bases from V and 0 bases from J; bases unmatched to any gene: 4. There are 16 residues in the CDR3. Germline V CDR1 and CDR2: MGHRA, YSYEKL. CDR3 nucleotides: TGCGCCAGCAGCCAATTAGCGGGAACCAGCACAGATACGCAGTATTTT. Its protein is CASSQLAGTSTDTQYF.

Of note for this clone: In the same sample, other DNA sequences code for this CDR3. The V and J genes are TRBV7-9 and TRBJ2-3; D is uncertain. This CDR3 region has 14 residues. V dropped 2 bases and J dropped 2 bases, with 8 bases sitting between them. Per germline, CDR1 SEHNR and CDR2 FQNEAQ (reference sequence). CDR3 coding DNA: TGTGCCAGCAGCTTACTGTTGGACACAGATACGCAGTATTTT. Amino acids: CASSLLLDTDTQYF.

The V and J genes are TRBV7-9 and TRBJ2-5; 9 positions agree with TRBD1. The V gene end was trimmed by 0 bases and the J gene end by 5 bases; junction bases not matched to a gene: 4. Looked up from germline, CDR1 is SEHNR and CDR2 is FQNEAQ (reference sequence). The CDR3 has 15 residues. The CDR3 sequence: CASSLAGQGRETQYF. Written as DNA, the CDR3 is TGTGCCAGCAGCTTAGCGGGACAGGGAAGGGAGACCCAGTACTTC.

Regarding this clone: Germline and junction disagree at one end, which may indicate a read error. J is TRBJ1-2 and V is TRBV18; no clear D gene. CDR1 KGHSH and CDR2 LQKENI come from the germline V gene. CDR3 length: 15 amino acids. CDR3 residues: CASSPTAIFPEAPSF. In nucleotides, the CDR3 is TGTGCCAGCTCACCAACTGCCATATTTCCGGAGGCGCCCAGCTTC.

The chain couples TRBV30 to TRBJ2-7, with 7 bases lining up with TRBD1. The germline V gene encodes CDR1 GTSNPN and CDR2 SVGIG (reference sequence). J gave up 6 bases and V 5 bases, and 7 bases lay outside the gene matches. This CDR3 comprises 12 residues. The CDR3 protein is CAWGKTGFEQYF. The CDR3 DNA reads TGTGCCTGGGGAAAGACAGGGTTCGAGCAGTACTTC. Full variable domain (rest looked up from reference TRBV30 and TRBJ2-7): SQTIHQWPATLVQPVGSPLSLECTVEGTSNPNLYWYRQAAGRGLQLLFYSVGIGQISSEVPQNLSASRPQDRQFILSSKKLLLSDSGFYLCAWGKTGFEQYFGPGTRLTVT.

The CDR3 sequence: CASSLSLQGIQYF. The CDR3 region has the DNA TGTGCCAGCAGTTTATCCCTCCAGGGAATTCAGTACTTC. The V call is TRBV27, the J call TRBJ2-4; weak D call: TRBD1 (5 bases). CDR3 size: 13 residues. The germline V gene encodes CDR1 MNHEY and CDR2 SMNVEV (reference sequence). Trimming cost V 0 bases and J 10 bases, with 10 bases left between them.

The chain recombines TRBV28 with TRBJ1-5, with D uncertain. Germline values: CDR1 MDHEN, CDR2 SYDVKM. This CDR3 has 12 amino acids. The V and J ends lost 4 bases and 5 bases respectively, with 6 bases between them. The CDR3 spells CASSSGYQPQHF. The CDR3 DNA is TGTGCCAGCAGTTCGGGGTATCAGCCCCAGCATTTT. The whole variable domain, filled in from reference TRBV28 and TRBJ1-5, reads DVKVTQSSRYLVKRTGEKVFLECVQDMDHENMFWYRQDPGLGLRLIYFSYDVKMKEKGDIPEGYSVSREKKERFSLILESASTNQTSMYLCASSSGYQPQHFGDGTRLSIL.

This chain uses TRBV29-1 with TRBJ1-1; 12 bases match TRBD1. With 3 bases clipped from V and 6 bases from J, the junction kept 5 bases outside the gene matches. The CDR3 spans 14 residues. Germline loops: CDR1 SQVTM, CDR2 ANQGSEA. The CDR3 DNA reads TGCAGCGTTGAGCGGGACAGGGGGCCTTCTGAAGCTTTCTTT. It translates to CSVERDRGPSEAFF. Variable domain in full (rest from reference TRBV29-1 and TRBJ1-1): SAVISQKPSRDICQRGTSLTIQCQVDSQVTMMFWYRQQPGQSLTLIATANQGSEATYESGFVIDKFPISRPNLTFSTLTVSNMSPEDSSIYLCSVERDRGPSEAFFGQGTRLTVV.

The chain is built from TRBV4-1 and TRBJ2-1; D not resolved. This CDR3 region has 12 residues. Trimming removed 0 bases at V and 9 bases at J, with 6 bases between. Germline V gene lookup returns CDR1 MGHRA and CDR2 YSYEKL. The CDR3 DNA reads TGCGCCAGCAGCCAAGAGGTGGGTGAGCAGTTCTTC. Encoded protein: CASSQEVGEQFF.